This TCR beta chain was identified during a study of CD8 T cells in Susac syndrome. Study-wide background: Patients with Susac syndrome were therapy-naive, on corticosteroids, or on intravenous immunoglobulin alone at blood draw.

Notes on this clonotype: With a much larger clone just one base away, this may be a read error.

An input of roughly 0.5 to 1 ug of RNA was subjected to reverse transcription using random hexamers. TCRdb re-called the immunoSEQ multiplex PCR reads with MiXCR, one entry per CDR3 protein. This sample has approximately 190,000 distinct CDR3 sequences, with under 97% found just once. V was trimmed by 6 bases and J by 0 bases, leaving 2 bases between them. Germline lookup yields CDR1 MNHEY and CDR2 SVGEGT. The CDR3 is made up of 11 amino acids. The V gene is TRBV6-2 or TRBV6-3, the J gene TRBJ2-5; D remains unclear. Source material: CD4+ T cells from PBMCs. This receptor was taken from a human donor with Susac syndrome. In DNA form, the CDR3 reads TGTGCCAGCAGCCACCAAGAGACCCAGTACTTC. Its protein is CASSHQETQYF.